Following are 9 T cell receptor beta chains from one sample sequenced in a study of cytomegalovirus exposure and HLA in healthy donors. Vbeta (60) and Jbeta (13) primers were used in the PCR. Profiled with immunoSEQ multiplex PCR; TCRdb holds only in-frame clones, not every one. Of some 110,000 clones detected, under 85% appear once; the ten largest clones hold approximately 2%. The sequenced material came from PBMCs. The source is a man aged 25-45 years in good health and CMV-seronegative.

This clone has a handful of counts. V usage is TRBV6-5 and J usage is TRBJ2-3; TRBD2 is a possible D gene (5 bases). Germline CDR1 reads MNHEY; CDR2 reads SVGAGI. This CDR3 has 14 residues. Deletions cut 9 bases from V and 3 bases from J, with 16 bases between. The CDR3 protein is CASSPSRGTDTQYF. The DNA of the CDR3 is TGTGCCAGTTCTCCCAGCCGGGGTACAGATACGCAGTATTTT.

The V gene is TRBV28, the J gene TRBJ1-1; the D is unclear. Trimming removed 6 bases at V and 1 base at J, with 12 bases between. The CDR3 sequence is 14 residues long. Germline CDR1 MDHEN, CDR2 SYDVKM. The CDR3, as DNA: TGTGCCAGCAGACCTATCCCCCCGAACACTGAAGCTTTCTTT. Translating it yields CASRPIPPNTEAFF.

CDR3 amino acids: CASSPVAGNTGELFF. CDR3 sequence (DNA): TGTGCCAGCAGTCCCGTAGCGGGCAACACCGGGGAGCTGTTTTTT. The chain employs TRBV27 and TRBJ2-2, with 7 nucleotides matching TRBD2. The trim removed 5 bases at V and 2 bases at J, leaving 5 bases unmatched. The CDR3 has 15 amino acids. Germline-derived CDR1 and CDR2 are MNHEY and SMNVEV (reference sequence).

A few counts support this clone. The chain's CDR3 is CAWGLGAFGYTF. CDR3 DNA sequence: TGTGCCTGGGGCCTTGGGGCATTTGGCTACACCTTC. V usage is TRBV30 and J usage is TRBJ1-2; D perhaps matches TRBD1 (5 bases). The CDR3 is made up of 12 amino acids. Per germline, CDR1 GTSNPN and CDR2 SVGIG (reference sequence). V lost 5 bases to trimming and J lost 7 bases, with 14 bases between them. Full variable domain (outside the CDR3, taken from reference TRBV30 and TRBJ1-2): SQTIHQWPATLVQPVGSPLSLECTVEGTSNPNLYWYRQAAGRGLQLLFYSVGIGQISSEVPQNLSASRPQDRQFILSSKKLLLSDSGFYLCAWGLGAFGYTFGSGTRLTVV.

This clone was observed a single time. CDR3 nucleotide sequence: TGTGCCTGGAAACCCGTAGTAGAGTCCGGGGACACGACCCGACGAAACACCATATATTTT. Its translation is CAWKPVVESGDTTRRNTIYF. This chain connects TRBV30 to TRBJ1-3; maybe TRBD1 (6 bases). This CDR3 comprises 20 residues. Germline CDR1 GTSNPN, CDR2 SVGIG (reference sequence). Trimming stripped 4 bases from V and 5 bases from J, with 33 bases between.

This chain links TRBV7-2 with TRBJ2-7, with D possibly TRBD1 on 5 matching bases. CDR3 size: 16 residues. V lost 0 bases and J 3 bases, leaving 15 bases between the germline ends. Germline V gene lookup returns CDR1 SGHTA and CDR2 FQGNSA. DNA of the CDR3: TGTGCCAGCAGCTTAGCGCTTCCTGACAGTAGCTACGAGCAGTACTTC. This gives the protein CASSLALPDSSYEQYF.

The chain couples TRBV29-1 to TRBJ2-2, with D uncertain. The V end lost 3 bases, the J end lost 5 bases, and 4 bases lay between the germline ends. CDR3 length equals 11 residues. The germline V gene encodes CDR1 SQVTM and CDR2 ANQGSEA. The CDR3 here is CSVESTGELFF. The DNA of the CDR3 is TGCAGCGTTGAGTCGACCGGGGAGCTGTTTTTT.

V usage is TRBV7-3 and J usage is TRBJ2-2; 11 bases agree with TRBD2. Germline assignment: CDR1 SGHTA and CDR2 FQGTGA. This CDR3 is built from 19 residues. J lost 7 bases, V lost 0 bases, and 13 bases had no gene match. CDR3 DNA: TGTGCCAGCAGCTTAACCGGTCAGGCTAGCGGGAGGCGTGGCGGGGAGCTGTTTTTT. This gives the protein CASSLTGQASGRRGGELFF. Combining the CDR3 with reference TRBV7-3 and TRBJ2-2 gives the whole variable domain GAGVSQTPSNKVTEKGKYVELRCDPISGHTALYWYRQSLGQGPEFLIYFQGTGAADDSGLPNDRFFAVRPEGSVSTLKIQRTERGDSAVYLCASSLTGQASGRRGGELFFGEGSRLTVL.

The V gene is TRBV15, the J gene TRBJ2-7; 9 bases match TRBD1. Germline lookup yields CDR1 LNHNV and CDR2 YYDKDF (reference sequence). There are 15 residues in the CDR3. V dropped 1 base and J dropped 4; count of bases not matched to a gene: 5. The CDR3 DNA is TGTGCCACCAGCAGAGGAGGGACAGGGACTTACGAGCAGTACTTC. Translating gives CATSRGGTGTYEQYF.